The entry below gives a single TCR beta chain sequence along with its context. Its matching antigen is unknown. The same CDR3 is also encoded by other DNA sequences in this sample. The germline gives CDR1 SGHNT, CDR2 YYREEE (reference sequence). The CDR3 loop spans 14 amino acids. Trimming took 0 bases from V and 2 from J, leaving 8 bases between them. This entry belongs to a study of shared clonotypes between healthy human individuals. Study-wide points: The generation probabilities recorded for non-shared clonotypes fell below those of clonotypes shared by all four donors.

Measured with immunoSEQ multiplex PCR; TCRdb has only the in-frame clones, and not every one. Here the sample spans millions of clones, 90% to 95% being singletons. This TCR derives from a man aged 18 to 29 in good health. Sample: naive CD4+ T cells sorted from blood. As for subset: CD45RA+ positively selected. This chain connects TRBV5-4 to TRBJ2-5; D is perhaps TRBD2 (6 bases). The CDR3 DNA follows: TGTGCCAGCAGCTTGGGAGGAGGGCAAGAGACCCAGTACTTC. Protein product: CASSLGGGQETQYF. The complete variable domain, with remaining parts taken from reference TRBV5-4 and TRBJ2-5, reads ETGVTQSPTHLIKTRGQQVTLRCSSQSGHNTVSWYQQALGQGPQFIFQYYREEENGRGNFPPRFSGLQFPNYSSELNVNALELDDSALYLCASSLGGGQETQYFGPGTRLLVL.